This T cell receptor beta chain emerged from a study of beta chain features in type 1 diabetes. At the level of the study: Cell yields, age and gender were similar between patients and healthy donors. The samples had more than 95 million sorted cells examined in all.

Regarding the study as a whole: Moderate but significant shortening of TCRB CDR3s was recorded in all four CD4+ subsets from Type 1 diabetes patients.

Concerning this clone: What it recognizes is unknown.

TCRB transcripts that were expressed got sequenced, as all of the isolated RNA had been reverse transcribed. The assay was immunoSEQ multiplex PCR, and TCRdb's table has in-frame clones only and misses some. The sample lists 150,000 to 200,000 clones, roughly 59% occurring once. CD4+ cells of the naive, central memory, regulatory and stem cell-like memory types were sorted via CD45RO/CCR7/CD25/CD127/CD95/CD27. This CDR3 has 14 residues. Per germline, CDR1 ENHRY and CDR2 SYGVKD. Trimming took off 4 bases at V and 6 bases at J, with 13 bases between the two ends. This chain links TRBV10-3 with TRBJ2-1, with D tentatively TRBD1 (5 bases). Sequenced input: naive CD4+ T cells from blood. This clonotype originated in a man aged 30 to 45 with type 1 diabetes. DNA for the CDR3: TGTGCCATCAGTGGCCAAGGACAAACCAATGAGCAGTTCTTC. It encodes CAISGQGQTNEQFF.